Listed below are T cell receptor beta chains from one sample, sequenced in a study of cytomegalovirus exposure and HLA in healthy donors. Generated by immunoSEQ multiplex PCR, the TCRdb table keeps only in-frame clones and is missing some. The sample has 150,000 to 200,000 clones; more than 75% are singletons. Source material: PBMCs. These receptors all come from a middle-aged woman in good health and CMV-seronegative. Each CDR3 is given with its conserved first and last residue. Fields, in order: J gene, clone size, V gene, D gene, CDR3 protein, CDR3 DNA. A D gene is named only where the DNA matches it firmly. Size values are once, few and many counts, or a class for expanded clones, and some rows have none.

j_call: TRBJ1-1; clone_size: few; v_call: TRBV7-9; d_call: TRBD1; cdr3_aa: CSSSTGDRGIPKAFF; cdr3_nt: TGTTCCAGCAGTACCGGGGACAGGGGTATACCAAAAGCTTTCTTT
j_call: TRBJ1-2; clone_size: .; v_call: TRBV19; d_call: TRBD1; cdr3_aa: CASSILAGTVKTNYGYTF; cdr3_nt: TGTGCCAGTAGTATACTCGCCGGGACAGTCAAGACTAACTATGGCTACACCTTC
j_call: TRBJ2-3; clone_size: .; v_call: TRBV7-3; d_call: .; cdr3_aa: CASSLGHDTQYF; cdr3_nt: TGTGCCAGCAGCTTAGGGCATGATACGCAGTATTTT
j_call: TRBJ1-1; clone_size: .; v_call: TRBV11-3; d_call: TRBD1; cdr3_aa: CASSRQGTGAFF; cdr3_nt: TGTGCCAGCAGCCGACAGGGAACGGGGGCTTTCTTT
j_call: TRBJ2-7; clone_size: .; v_call: TRBV4-3; d_call: .; cdr3_aa: CASSQGRGLEQYF; cdr3_nt: TGCGCCAGCAGCCAAGGGAGGGGGCTTGAGCAGTACTTC
j_call: TRBJ2-3; clone_size: .; v_call: TRBV5-3; d_call: .; cdr3_aa: CARSLGSGSTDTQYF; cdr3_nt: TGTGCCAGAAGCTTGGGATCGGGTAGCACAGATACGCAGTATTTT
j_call: TRBJ2-7; clone_size: .; v_call: TRBV19; d_call: TRBD1; cdr3_aa: CASNGQGLSEQYF; cdr3_nt: TGTGCCAGTAACGGACAGGGGTTGAGCGAGCAGTACTTC
j_call: TRBJ2-1; clone_size: few; v_call: TRBV27; d_call: .; cdr3_aa: CASSTGNEQFF; cdr3_nt: TGTGCCTCCAGCACGGGGAATGAGCAGTTCTTC
j_call: TRBJ2-7; clone_size: .; v_call: TRBV28; d_call: .; cdr3_aa: CASSLYPGNYEQYF; cdr3_nt: TGTGCCAGCAGTTTATACCCAGGGAACTACGAGCAGTACTTC
j_call: TRBJ2-1; clone_size: .; v_call: TRBV6-1; d_call: TRBD1; cdr3_aa: CASSEVTGGSNEQFF; cdr3_nt: TGTGCCAGCAGTGAAGTGACAGGGGGTAGCAATGAGCAGTTCTTC
j_call: TRBJ2-5; clone_size: .; v_call: TRBV28; d_call: .; cdr3_aa: CASRPSSQETQYF; cdr3_nt: TGTGCCAGCAGACCGTCGAGCCAAGAGACCCAGTACTTC
j_call: TRBJ2-7; clone_size: .; v_call: TRBV6-1; d_call: TRBD1; cdr3_aa: CASSPGTGSYEQYF; cdr3_nt: TGTGCCAGCAGTCCCGGGACAGGCTCCTACGAGCAGTACTTC
j_call: TRBJ2-7; clone_size: .; v_call: TRBV21-1; d_call: .; cdr3_aa: CASSTKSTGSNEQYF; cdr3_nt: TGTGCCAGCAGCACGAAGTCGACAGGGAGCAACGAGCAGTACTTC
j_call: TRBJ1-5; clone_size: once; v_call: TRBV28; d_call: .; cdr3_aa: CASSSSGLYQPQHF; cdr3_nt: TGTGCCAGCAGTTCGTCAGGTTTGTATCAGCCCCAGCATTTT
j_call: TRBJ2-2; clone_size: .; v_call: TRBV7-2; d_call: TRBD2; cdr3_aa: CASSSSWLAGGQNTGELFF; cdr3_nt: TGTGCCAGCAGCTCATCTTGGCTAGCGGGGGGGCAGAACACCGGGGAGCTGTTTTTT
j_call: TRBJ1-2; clone_size: few; v_call: TRBV19; d_call: TRBD1; cdr3_aa: CASRPPYRGYGYTF; cdr3_nt: TGTGCCAGTAGACCTCCCTACAGGGGATATGGCTACACCTTC
j_call: TRBJ1-1; clone_size: .; v_call: TRBV2; d_call: .; cdr3_aa: CASTRQVNTEAFF; cdr3_nt: TGTGCCAGCACGAGACAGGTGAACACTGAAGCTTTCTTT
j_call: TRBJ2-1; clone_size: few; v_call: TRBV10-3; d_call: TRBD2; cdr3_aa: CAISSTSYEQFF; cdr3_nt: TGTGCCATCAGCTCGACTAGCTATGAGCAGTTCTTC
j_call: TRBJ2-7; clone_size: .; v_call: TRBV12-5; d_call: TRBD1; cdr3_aa: CASIQGDSYEQYF; cdr3_nt: TGTGCTAGTATACAGGGGGACTCCTACGAGCAGTACTTC
j_call: TRBJ1-5; clone_size: .; v_call: TRBV6-5; d_call: .; cdr3_aa: CASSAYSNQPQHF; cdr3_nt: TGTGCCAGCAGCGCCTATAGCAATCAGCCCCAGCATTTT
j_call: TRBJ2-1; clone_size: .; v_call: TRBV5-1; d_call: .; cdr3_aa: CASRYGGRDNEQFF; cdr3_nt: TGCGCCTCAAGATATGGGGGCAGGGACAATGAGCAGTTCTTC
j_call: TRBJ2-7; clone_size: .; v_call: TRBV4-1; d_call: TRBD2; cdr3_aa: CASTHLAGGPYEQYF; cdr3_nt: TGCGCCAGCACTCATCTAGCGGGAGGCCCCTACGAGCAGTACTTC
j_call: TRBJ1-2; clone_size: .; v_call: TRBV28; d_call: TRBD1; cdr3_aa: CASSLQGVGNGYTF; cdr3_nt: TGTGCCAGCAGTTTACAGGGGGTGGGAAATGGCTACACCTTC
j_call: TRBJ2-2; clone_size: few; v_call: TRBV5-6; d_call: .; cdr3_aa: CASRLGEYTGELFF; cdr3_nt: TGTGCCAGCAGACTTGGGGAGTACACCGGGGAGCTGTTTTTT
j_call: TRBJ2-3; clone_size: .; v_call: TRBV7-2; d_call: .; cdr3_aa: CASSLLSSTDTQYF; cdr3_nt: TGTGCCAGCAGCTTATTATCTAGCACAGATACGCAGTATTTT
j_call: TRBJ1-3; clone_size: .; v_call: TRBV10-3; d_call: .; cdr3_aa: CAISPIIGNTIYF; cdr3_nt: TGTGCCATCAGTCCTATCATCGGAAACACCATATATTTT
j_call: TRBJ1-5; clone_size: once; v_call: TRBV6-6; d_call: .; cdr3_aa: CASSYSRGNNQPQHF; cdr3_nt: TGTGCCAGCAGTTATTCGAGGGGGAACAATCAGCCCCAGCATTTT
j_call: TRBJ2-1; clone_size: .; v_call: TRBV9; d_call: TRBD2; cdr3_aa: CASSPTGTTSGMYNEQFF; cdr3_nt: TGTGCCAGCAGCCCTACTGGGACTACTAGCGGGATGTACAATGAGCAGTTCTTC
j_call: TRBJ2-1; clone_size: .; v_call: TRBV6-6; d_call: .; cdr3_aa: CASMEASEIYNEQFF; cdr3_nt: TGTGCCAGCATGGAGGCGTCAGAAATTTACAATGAGCAGTTCTTC
j_call: TRBJ2-7; clone_size: .; v_call: TRBV11-2; d_call: .; cdr3_aa: CASSWGVGPQIDEQYF; cdr3_nt: TGTGCCAGCAGCTGGGGGGTCGGTCCCCAGATCGACGAGCAGTACTTC
j_call: TRBJ2-3; clone_size: .; v_call: TRBV9; d_call: TRBD2; cdr3_aa: CASSVSLAGPTDTQYF; cdr3_nt: TGTGCCAGCAGCGTGTCACTAGCGGGACCCACAGATACGCAGTATTTT
j_call: TRBJ1-1; clone_size: .; v_call: TRBV7-9; d_call: TRBD1; cdr3_aa: CASSSTPRTGGNTEAFF; cdr3_nt: TGTGCCAGCAGCTCAACACCCCGGACAGGGGGGAACACTGAAGCTTTCTTT
j_call: TRBJ2-7; clone_size: once; v_call: TRBV5-4; d_call: TRBD1; cdr3_aa: CASSLVQGADEQYF; cdr3_nt: TGTGCCAGCAGCTTAGTACAGGGGGCGGACGAGCAGTACTTC
j_call: TRBJ2-1; clone_size: .; v_call: TRBV9; d_call: TRBD2; cdr3_aa: CASSPATSGYEQFF; cdr3_nt: TGTGCCAGCAGCCCCGCGACTAGCGGGTATGAGCAGTTCTTC
j_call: TRBJ2-7; clone_size: .; v_call: TRBV4-2; d_call: .; cdr3_aa: CASSLQGGEQYF; cdr3_nt: TGTGCCAGCAGCCTCCAAGGAGGCGAGCAGTACTTC